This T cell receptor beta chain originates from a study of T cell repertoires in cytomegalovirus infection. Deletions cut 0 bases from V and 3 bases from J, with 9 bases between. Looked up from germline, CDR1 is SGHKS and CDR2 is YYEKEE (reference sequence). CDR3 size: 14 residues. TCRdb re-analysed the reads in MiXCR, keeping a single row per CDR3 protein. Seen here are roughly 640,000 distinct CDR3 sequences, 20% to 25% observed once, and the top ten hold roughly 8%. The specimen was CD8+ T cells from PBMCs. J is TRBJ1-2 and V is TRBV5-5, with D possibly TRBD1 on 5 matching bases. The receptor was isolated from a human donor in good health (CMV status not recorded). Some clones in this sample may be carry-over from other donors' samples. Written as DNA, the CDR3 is TGTGCCAGCAGCTTGGTTCTGGGGGACTATGGCTACACCTTC. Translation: CASSLVLGDYGYTF.